This is a list of T cell receptor beta chains from one sample in a study of cytomegalovirus exposure and HLA in healthy donors. This table comes from immunoSEQ multiplex PCR, and its TCRdb copy is limited to in-frame clones, with some not included. The sample lists tens of thousands of clones, 82% occurring once. The sequencing input was PBMCs. The receptors shown here come from a man aged 18 to 30 in good health and CMV-seronegative. Both conserved end residues are part of each CDR3. Fields, in order: CDR3 DNA, CDR3 protein, clone size, CDR3 length, D gene, V gene, J gene. D genes are given only for firm matches. Where a row states a size, it is once, few, many or the class of an expanded clone; other rows omit it.

TGTGCCTTGGCGATGACAGAACTGTTTTTT	CALAMTELFF	few	10	NA	TRBV30	TRBJ1-4
TGTGCCAGCAGCGCACCCTGGACAGTTTATGGCTACACCTTC	CASSAPWTVYGYTF	NA	14	NA	TRBV11-2	TRBJ1-2
TGTGCCTGGAGTGTGGGTCCGACAGGCCTAAAAGAGACCCAGTACTTC	CAWSVGPTGLKETQYF	NA	16	NA	TRBV30	TRBJ2-5
TGTGCCAGCAGCTTACGGTGGTACCGGGACAGGGGAAGGGACACTGAAGCTTTCTTT	CASSLRWYRDRGRDTEAFF	NA	19	TRBD1	TRBV7-9	TRBJ1-1
TGTGCCAGCAGCTCGTATACGGGACAGGGGAGCTACACCTTC	CASSSYTGQGSYTF	NA	14	TRBD1	TRBV7-9	TRBJ1-2
TGTGCCAGCAGCGCCCGGACAGGGATGACCTATGGCTACACCTTC	CASSARTGMTYGYTF	NA	15	TRBD1	TRBV6-1	TRBJ1-2
TGTGCCAGTAGCGCTAACGAAGTACTCAATCAGCCCCAGCATTTT	CASSANEVLNQPQHF	NA	15	NA	TRBV19	TRBJ1-5
TGTGCCAGCCAGAAAAGACAGGGATTGAACACTGAAGCTTTCTTT	CASQKRQGLNTEAFF	once	15	TRBD1	TRBV28	TRBJ1-1
TGTGCCAGCAGCGTATCTGCGTCGGGAACCGGGGAGCTGTTTTTT	CASSVSASGTGELFF	NA	15	NA	TRBV9	TRBJ2-2
TGTGCGAGCGGACAGGGTGTCAGAGAAGCTTTCTTT	CASGQGVREAFF	NA	12	TRBD1	TRBV15	TRBJ1-1
TGTGCCAGCAAGCCTGCACTAGCCCTATCTGGGGCCAACGTCCTGACTTTC	CASKPALALSGANVLTF	NA	17	NA	TRBV28	TRBJ2-6
TGCAGCGTGATAGGGACTAGCGGGAGGAGTGAGCAGTTCTTC	CSVIGTSGRSEQFF	once	14	TRBD2	TRBV29-1	TRBJ2-1
TGTGCCAGCAGTTTATTTAGCGCTGGGGCCAACGTCCTGACTTTC	CASSLFSAGANVLTF	NA	15	NA	TRBV28	TRBJ2-6
TGTGCCAGCATGCGGATGGAGCCGAACACCGGGGAGCTGTTTTTT	CASMRMEPNTGELFF	NA	15	NA	TRBV6-1	TRBJ2-2
TGTGCCATCAGTGAGCTAGCCTACCCTCAGCCCCAGCATTTT	CAISELAYPQPQHF	NA	14	NA	TRBV10-3	TRBJ1-5
TGTGCCAGCAGTGACGAGGACGAGCAGTACTTC	CASSDEDEQYF	once	11	NA	TRBV7-8	TRBJ2-7
TGTGCCAGCAGTTACTCGCCAGGGGCCGACTATGGCTACACCTTC	CASSYSPGADYGYTF	NA	15	NA	TRBV6-6	TRBJ1-2
TGTGCCAGCAGTCCTACAGAGAATGAGCAGTTCTTC	CASSPTENEQFF	once	12	NA	TRBV6-5	TRBJ2-1
TGCGCCAGCAGCTTCGGGGATAGCAATCAGCCCCAGCATTTT	CASSFGDSNQPQHF	NA	14	NA	TRBV5-1	TRBJ1-5
TGTGCCAGCAGCCAGACACGAGTGAACACTGAAGCTTTCTTT	CASSQTRVNTEAFF	NA	14	NA	TRBV4-2	TRBJ1-1
TGTGCCAGCAGTCCCTCCCCCGGGGAGCTGTTTTTT	CASSPSPGELFF	NA	12	NA	TRBV6-5	TRBJ2-2
TGTGCCAGCAGTGAAAATTATTATGGGACAGAAAAAAACATTCAGTACTTC	CASSENYYGTEKNIQYF	NA	17	TRBD1	TRBV6-1	TRBJ2-4
TGTGCCAGCAGCCAAGTTCGCGACACTGAAGCTTTCTTT	CASSQVRDTEAFF	few	13	NA	TRBV14	TRBJ1-1
TGTGCCAGCAGCCAACTCCCCTCCGGGACAGGGAATCAGCCCCAGCATTTT	CASSQLPSGTGNQPQHF	NA	17	TRBD1	TRBV4-2	TRBJ1-5
TGCGCCAGCAGCCCGGGACAGGGATCCTACAATGAGCAGTTCTTC	CASSPGQGSYNEQFF	few	15	TRBD1	TRBV4-3	TRBJ2-1
TGTGCCATCAGTGACCCCGGGACAGGGGCCTACGAGCAGTACTTC	CAISDPGTGAYEQYF	few	15	TRBD1	TRBV10-3	TRBJ2-7
TGTGCCAGCGGAAGACAGGGGGATCAGCCCCAGCATTTT	CASGRQGDQPQHF	NA	13	TRBD1	TRBV7-8	TRBJ1-5
TGTGCCAGCAGTCCGGGACAGGGAATCGGGAGCACTGAAGCTTTCTTT	CASSPGQGIGSTEAFF	NA	16	TRBD1	TRBV6-4	TRBJ1-1
TGTGCCAGCAGCTCCTTCACCACTAGCGGACCCTACGAGCAGTACTTC	CASSSFTTSGPYEQYF	NA	16	TRBD2	TRBV5-6	TRBJ2-7
TGTGCCAGCAGTTTACAGGGGAGCAATCAGCCCCAGCATTTT	CASSLQGSNQPQHF	once	14	NA	TRBV27	TRBJ1-5
TGCGCCAGCAGCCAAGAGAAGTTAAGGAGCTCCTACGAGCAGTACTTC	CASSQEKLRSSYEQYF	NA	16	NA	TRBV4-1	TRBJ2-7
TGTGCCAGCACCTCCCCCGGGGGCACTGAAGCTTTCTTT	CASTSPGGTEAFF	few	13	NA	TRBV28	TRBJ1-1
TGCGCCAGCAGTCTGGGGACAGGTAACACTGAAGCTTTCTTT	CASSLGTGNTEAFF	NA	14	TRBD1	TRBV4-1	TRBJ1-1
TGTGCCAGCAGTGTGCGGCTGAGTGCCAATCAGCCCCAGCATTTT	CASSVRLSANQPQHF	few	15	NA	TRBV6-1	TRBJ1-5
TGTGCCAGCAGCTTAAAGCCCACAGGGAAAGCGGTTACGCAGTATTTT	CASSLKPTGKAVTQYF	NA	16	NA	TRBV7-3	TRBJ2-3
TGTGCCAGCAGCTATAAGACAGGGGGCGCGAGGACAGATACGCAGTATTTT	CASSYKTGGARTDTQYF	NA	17	TRBD1	TRBV13	TRBJ2-3
TGTGCCAGCAGCCCCGGGTTTACGAATGAAAAACTGTTTTTT	CASSPGFTNEKLFF	NA	14	NA	TRBV7-9	TRBJ1-4
TGTGCCAGCAGCTTAGTCCGTGAGAACTATGGCTACACCTTC	CASSLVRENYGYTF	NA	14	NA	TRBV7-9	TRBJ1-2
TGTGCCAGCAGTTCCCCTGCCGCGGGCGGCTACACCTTC	CASSSPAAGGYTF	few	13	NA	TRBV28	TRBJ1-2
TGTGCCAGCAGCGTGCAGGGCCTGCGGCAGGACATAGATGGCTACACCTTC	CASSVQGLRQDIDGYTF	NA	17	NA	TRBV7-9	TRBJ1-2
TGCGCCAGCAGCCAAGTAGGGGCCAGCTATGGCTACACCTTC	CASSQVGASYGYTF	NA	14	NA	TRBV4-1	TRBJ1-2
TGTGCCAGCAGTTTAGGACTAGCGGGTAACTACGAGCAGTACTTC	CASSLGLAGNYEQYF	NA	15	TRBD2	TRBV28	TRBJ2-7
TGTGCCAGCAGCTTCGATAGGGACAGGGGTAATGAAAAACTGTTTTTT	CASSFDRDRGNEKLFF	NA	16	TRBD1	TRBV7-6	TRBJ1-4
TGTGCCAGCAGCCTCGGACTAGCGGGAGAGGGCGGGGAGCTGTTTTTT	CASSLGLAGEGGELFF	NA	16	TRBD2	TRBV7-3	TRBJ2-2
TGTGCCAGCAGTTACTCTGGGGCCAACGTCCTGACTTTC	CASSYSGANVLTF	few	13	NA	TRBV7-2	TRBJ2-6
TGCGCCAGCAGCCAAGGCCTCCGGGGGACCCGCTACAATGAGCAGTTCTTC	CASSQGLRGTRYNEQFF	NA	17	NA	TRBV4-1	TRBJ2-1
TGTGCCAGCAGGTGGGGGGACAATCAGCCCCAGCATTTT	CASRWGDNQPQHF	NA	13	NA	TRBV2	TRBJ1-5
TGTGCCAGCAGTTACTTGGGAGACAATGAGCAGTTCTTC	CASSYLGDNEQFF	NA	13	NA	TRBV6-5	TRBJ2-1
TGTGCCAGCAGCTTACTAGCGGGGGTCACCGGGGAGCTGTTTTTT	CASSLLAGVTGELFF	NA	15	TRBD2	TRBV11-2	TRBJ2-2
TGTGCCACTTTCCACGGTCCGAGAAACACTGAAGCTTTCTTT	CATFHGPRNTEAFF	NA	14	NA	TRBV19	TRBJ1-1
TGTGCCAGCACCGTCACAGATACGCAGTATTTT	CASTVTDTQYF	NA	11	NA	TRBV21-1	TRBJ2-3